This T cell receptor (beta chain) came from a study of CD8 T cells in ankylosing spondylitis. A word on this clonotype: Its antigen remains unidentified.

Each TCR beta library was made by quantitative 5'-RACE that incorporated molecular barcodes. TCRdb re-derived calls from the 5' RACE reads in MiXCR, one entry per CDR3 protein. The sample lists 190,000 or so distinct CDR3 sequences; over 10% were seen once. Regarding the study as a whole: Disease-linked clones bore a CD8+ phenotype and were relatively rare in peripheral blood. For ankylosing spondylitis blood, a TCR beta motif of 7 or 8 highly homologous variants appeared characteristic.

The V gene lost 1 base and the J gene lost 2 bases, with 14 bases spanning the gap. This CDR3 has 16 residues. The germline CDR1 and CDR2 sequences are DFQATT and SNEGSKA (reference sequence). The sequence came from a male donor with ankylosing spondylitis or in good health (not recorded which). The rearrangement joins TRBV20-1 to TRBJ2-2, with D possibly called TRBD1 or TRBD2 (5 bases each). Sequences were obtained from blood, either unsorted or a sorted T cell fraction (not recorded which). The CDR3 DNA reads TGCAGTGCTAGAGGCCGGTTGGGACCTAACACCGGGGAGCTGTTTTTT. Its protein is CSARGRLGPNTGELFF.